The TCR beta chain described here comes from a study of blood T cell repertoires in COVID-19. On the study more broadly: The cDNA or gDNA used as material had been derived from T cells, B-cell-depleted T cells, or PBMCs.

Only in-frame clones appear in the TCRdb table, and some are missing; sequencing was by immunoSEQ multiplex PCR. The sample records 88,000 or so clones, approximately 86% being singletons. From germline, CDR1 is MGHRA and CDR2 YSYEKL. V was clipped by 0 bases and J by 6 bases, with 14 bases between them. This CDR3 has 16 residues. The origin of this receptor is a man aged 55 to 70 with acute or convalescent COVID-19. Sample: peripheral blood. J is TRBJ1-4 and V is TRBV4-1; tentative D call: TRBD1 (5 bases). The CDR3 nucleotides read TGCGCCAGCAGCCAAGAGGTCAGGGTAGGGGATGAAAAACTGTTTTTT. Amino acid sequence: CASSQEVRVGDEKLFF.